These T cell receptor beta chains were read from a single sample in a study of control samples from healthy donors and cancer patients. Generated by immunoSEQ multiplex PCR, the TCRdb table keeps only in-frame clones and is missing some. The top ten clones hold around 1.5% of a sample with about 220,000 clones, roughly 94% of them seen once. Sequenced: blood. These receptors were obtained from a man over 45 in good health. Each CDR3 is given with its conserved first and last residue. The D gene is left open where the match is weak. Where a row states a size, it is once, few, many or the class of an expanded clone; other rows omit it.

CDR3 DNA	CDR3 protein	V gene	J gene	D gene	clone size
TGTGCCAGCAGCCAGGGGGCGGGGGCCAACGTCCTGACTTTC	CASSQGAGANVLTF	TRBV6-5	TRBJ2-6	TRBD1	once
TGTGCCAGCAGCCTGGCTCAGCCCACCTACAATGAGCAGTTCTTC	CASSLAQPTYNEQFF	TRBV28	TRBJ2-1	-	-
TGCGCCAGCAGCCTGGACCCGGGGGTTTGGAGGGATACGCAGTATTTT	CASSLDPGVWRDTQYF	TRBV5-1	TRBJ2-3	-	-
TGTGCCAGTAGTAGAGGGATGGATTCACCCCTCCACTTT	CASSRGMDSPLHF	TRBV19	TRBJ1-6	-	-
TGTGCCAGTAGTATAAAAGGGTTTGGAAACACCATATATTTT	CASSIKGFGNTIYF	TRBV19	TRBJ1-3	-	-
TGTGCCAGCAGTTATAACGGGAACTATGGCTACACCTTC	CASSYNGNYGYTF	TRBV27	TRBJ1-2	-	-
TGTGCCAGCAGCTTGGACGGTCGCTCCAAAGCTTTCTTT	CASSLDGRSKAFF	TRBV7-8	TRBJ1-1	-	-
TGTGCCAGCAGCCGACAGGGTAGAATGTACGAGCAGTACTTC	CASSRQGRMYEQYF	TRBV28	TRBJ2-7	TRBD1	-
TGTGCCAGCAGCCCCCTCCGCGAGCAGTACTTC	CASSPLREQYF	TRBV12-3/TRBV12-4	TRBJ2-7	-	-
TGTGCCAGCAGTGAACCCGGACGTGGCTACACCTTC	CASSEPGRGYTF	TRBV2	TRBJ1-2	-	-
TGTGCCAGCAGCTTAGCCGCGACAGGCACTGAAGCTTTCTTT	CASSLAATGTEAFF	TRBV7-2	TRBJ1-1	-	-
TGTGCCAGCAGGAGGGGAGAACAGCCCCAGCATTTT	CASRRGEQPQHF	TRBV6-5	TRBJ1-5	-	-
TGTGCCAGCAGTCCCCAAGCAGGCGGTACTGAAGCTTTCTTT	CASSPQAGGTEAFF	TRBV7-9	TRBJ1-1	-	-
TGCGCCAGCAGCTTGGAAGGTCCAGGTGAAAAACTGTTTTTT	CASSLEGPGEKLFF	TRBV5-1	TRBJ1-4	-	-
TGTGCCAGCAGCTTAACGTGGCAGGGGTTAACCGGGGAGCTGTTTTTT	CASSLTWQGLTGELFF	TRBV7-6	TRBJ2-2	-	-
TGTGCCAGCAACTTAGTTACAGGGAGTTCAACTGAAGCTTTCTTT	CASNLVTGSSTEAFF	TRBV7-2	TRBJ1-1	-	-
TGTGCCAGCCGTAGCGTCCAAGAGACCCAGTACTTC	CASRSVQETQYF	TRBV19	TRBJ2-5	-	-
TGTGCCAGCAGCGCTAGCGGGGGGGGACTAGCCAAAAACATTCAGTACTTC	CASSASGGGLAKNIQYF	TRBV7-8	TRBJ2-4	TRBD2	once
TGTGCCAGCAGCCGGGACAGGGGCGATGAAAAACTGTTTTTT	CASSRDRGDEKLFF	TRBV7-9	TRBJ1-4	TRBD1	-
TGTGCCACCAGTGATCCCGGGACAGGGTACAATGAGCAGTTCTTC	CATSDPGTGYNEQFF	TRBV24-1	TRBJ2-1	TRBD1	once
TGCAGCGTTGTGAACTACAACAATGAGCAGTTCTTC	CSVVNYNNEQFF	TRBV29-1	TRBJ2-1	-	-
TGTGCCAGCAGCCAAGATTACAGGGCGACCGGGGAGCTGTTTTTT	CASSQDYRATGELFF	TRBV4-2	TRBJ2-2	-	-
TGTGCCAGCAGCACAGGGCCAACCTACGAGCAGTACTTC	CASSTGPTYEQYF	TRBV28	TRBJ2-7	-	-
TGTGCCAGCAGCCCCGCCCTAGGCATTCCAGGGCGAGAGACCCAGTACTTC	CASSPALGIPGRETQYF	TRBV5-6	TRBJ2-5	-	-
TGCGCCAGCAGCCAAGTCCTGGGGGGGGCGGGGGCCCAGTACTTC	CASSQVLGGAGAQYF	TRBV4-1	TRBJ2-5	-	-
TGTGCCAGCAGTGACTCGACGCAGGTAATTTCCTATAATTCACCCCTCCACTTT	CASSDSTQVISYNSPLHF	TRBV6-4	TRBJ1-6	-	-
TGTGCCAGCGCAGGGGGGGACAGCTCCTACAATGAGCAGTTCTTC	CASAGGDSSYNEQFF	TRBV11-3	TRBJ2-1	-	-
TGTGCCAGCAGCTCACAGGGGGTAACTGAAGCTTTCTTT	CASSSQGVTEAFF	TRBV5-5	TRBJ1-1	TRBD1	-
TGTGCTAGTGCTGTGAACACTGAAGCTTTCTTT	CASAVNTEAFF	TRBV12-5	TRBJ1-1	-	-